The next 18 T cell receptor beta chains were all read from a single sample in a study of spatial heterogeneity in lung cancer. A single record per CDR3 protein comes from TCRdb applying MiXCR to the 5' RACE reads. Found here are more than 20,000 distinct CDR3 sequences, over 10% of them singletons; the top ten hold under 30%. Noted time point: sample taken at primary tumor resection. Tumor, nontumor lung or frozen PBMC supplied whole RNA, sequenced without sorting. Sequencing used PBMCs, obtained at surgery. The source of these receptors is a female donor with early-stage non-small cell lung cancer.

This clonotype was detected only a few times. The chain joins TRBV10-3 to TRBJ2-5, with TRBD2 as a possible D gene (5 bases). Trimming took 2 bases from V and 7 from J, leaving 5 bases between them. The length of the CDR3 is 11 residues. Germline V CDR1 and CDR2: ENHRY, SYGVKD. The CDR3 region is CAISEEGTQYF. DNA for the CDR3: TGTGCCATCAGTGAGGAGGGGACCCAGTACTTC.

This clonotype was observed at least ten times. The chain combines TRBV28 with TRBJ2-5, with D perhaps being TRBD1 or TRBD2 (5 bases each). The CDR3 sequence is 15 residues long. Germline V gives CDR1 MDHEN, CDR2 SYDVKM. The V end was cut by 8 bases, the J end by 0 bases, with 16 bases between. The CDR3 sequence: CASLTSGRNQETQYF. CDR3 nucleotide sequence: TGTGCCAGCCTAACGTCGGGACGGAACCAAGAGACCCAGTACTTC.

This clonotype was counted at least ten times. The CDR3 protein is CASSLDVSYEQYF. CDR3 in DNA: TGTGCCAGCAGCCTGGACGTCTCCTACGAGCAGTACTTC. V gene TRBV7-2 combines with J gene TRBJ2-7; D unclear. CDR1 SGHTA and CDR2 FQGNSA come from the germline V gene. Deletions cut 5 bases from V and 0 bases from J, with 8 bases between. There are 13 residues in the CDR3.

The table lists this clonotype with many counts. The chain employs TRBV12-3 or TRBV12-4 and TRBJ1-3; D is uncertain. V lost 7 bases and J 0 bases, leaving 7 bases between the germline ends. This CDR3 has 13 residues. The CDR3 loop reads CASKLNSGNTIYF. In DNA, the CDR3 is TGTGCCAGCAAACTTAACTCTGGAAACACCATATATTTT.

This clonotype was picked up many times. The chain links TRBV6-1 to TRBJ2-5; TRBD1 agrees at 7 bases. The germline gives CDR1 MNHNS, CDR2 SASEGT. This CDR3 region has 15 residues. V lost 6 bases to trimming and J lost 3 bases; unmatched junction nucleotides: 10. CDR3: CASSLSGTEKETQYF. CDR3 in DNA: TGTGCCAGCAGCTTATCCGGGACAGAAAAAGAGACCCAGTACTTC.

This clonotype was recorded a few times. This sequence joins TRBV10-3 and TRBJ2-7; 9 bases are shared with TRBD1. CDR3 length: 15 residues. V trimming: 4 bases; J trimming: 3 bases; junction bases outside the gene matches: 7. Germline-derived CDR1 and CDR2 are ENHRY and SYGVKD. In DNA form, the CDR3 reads TGTGCCATCAGTGGAAAGGACAGGGGAATCTACGAGCAGTACGTC. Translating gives CAISGKDRGIYEQYV.

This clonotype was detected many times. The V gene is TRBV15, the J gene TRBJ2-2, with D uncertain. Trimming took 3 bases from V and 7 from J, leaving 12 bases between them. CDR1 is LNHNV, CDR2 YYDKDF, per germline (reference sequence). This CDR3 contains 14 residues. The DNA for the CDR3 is TGTGCCACCAGCAGTAAGACTCAGAGCGGGGAGCTGTTTTTT. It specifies CATSSKTQSGELFF.

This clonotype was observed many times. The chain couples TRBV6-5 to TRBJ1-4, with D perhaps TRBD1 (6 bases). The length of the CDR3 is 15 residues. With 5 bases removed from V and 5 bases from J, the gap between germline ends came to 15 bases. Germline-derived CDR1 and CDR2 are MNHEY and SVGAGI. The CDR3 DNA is TGTGCCAGCAGTGCAACGGGGGGGCGAAATGAAAAACTGTTTTTT. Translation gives CASSATGGRNEKLFF.

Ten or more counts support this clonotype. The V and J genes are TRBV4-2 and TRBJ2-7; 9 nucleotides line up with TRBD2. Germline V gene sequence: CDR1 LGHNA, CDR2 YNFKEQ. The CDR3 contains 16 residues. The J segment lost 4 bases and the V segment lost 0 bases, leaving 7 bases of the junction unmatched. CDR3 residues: CASSQDGGRAAYEQYF. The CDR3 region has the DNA TGTGCCAGCAGCCAAGATGGCGGGAGGGCCGCTTACGAGCAGTACTTC.

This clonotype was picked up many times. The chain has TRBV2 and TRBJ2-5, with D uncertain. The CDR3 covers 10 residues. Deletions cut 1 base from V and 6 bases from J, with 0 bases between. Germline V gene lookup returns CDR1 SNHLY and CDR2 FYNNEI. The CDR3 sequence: CASSEETQYF. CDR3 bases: TGTGCCAGCAGTGAAGAGACCCAGTACTTC.

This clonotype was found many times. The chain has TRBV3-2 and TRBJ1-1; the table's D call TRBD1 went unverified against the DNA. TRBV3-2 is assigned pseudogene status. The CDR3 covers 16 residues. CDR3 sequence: CASSHPRDILTTEAFF. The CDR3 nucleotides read TGTGCCAGCAGCCACCCCCGGGACATCCTCACCACTGAAGCTTTCTTT.

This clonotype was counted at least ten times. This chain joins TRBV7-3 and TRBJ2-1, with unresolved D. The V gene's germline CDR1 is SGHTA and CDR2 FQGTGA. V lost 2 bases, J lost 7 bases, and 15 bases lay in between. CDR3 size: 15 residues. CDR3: CASSLQSAARNEQFF. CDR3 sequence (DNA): TGTGCCAGCAGCTTACAGAGCGCAGCCAGGAATGAGCAGTTCTTC. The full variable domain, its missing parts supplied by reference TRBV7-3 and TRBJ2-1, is GAGVSQTPSNKVTEKGKYVELRCDPISGHTALYWYRQSLGQGPEFLIYFQGTGAADDSGLPNDRFFAVRPEGSVSTLKIQRTERGDSAVYLCASSLQSAARNEQFFGPGTRLTVL.

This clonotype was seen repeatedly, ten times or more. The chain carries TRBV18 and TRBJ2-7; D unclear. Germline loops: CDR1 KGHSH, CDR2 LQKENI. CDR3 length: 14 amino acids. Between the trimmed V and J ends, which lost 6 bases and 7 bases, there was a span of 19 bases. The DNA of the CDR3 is TGTGCCAGCTCCCGTCCCACGCTGCCCTGGGAGCAGTACTTC. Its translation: CASSRPTLPWEQYF.

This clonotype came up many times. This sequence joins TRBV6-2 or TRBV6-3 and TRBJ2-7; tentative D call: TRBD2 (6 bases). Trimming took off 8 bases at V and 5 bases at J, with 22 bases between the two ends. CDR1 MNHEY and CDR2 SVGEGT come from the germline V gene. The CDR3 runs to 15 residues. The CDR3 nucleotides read TGTGCCAGCGGGGGGTGGGCCGGTACCCGCGACGAGCAGTACTTC. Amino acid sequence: CASGGWAGTRDEQYF.

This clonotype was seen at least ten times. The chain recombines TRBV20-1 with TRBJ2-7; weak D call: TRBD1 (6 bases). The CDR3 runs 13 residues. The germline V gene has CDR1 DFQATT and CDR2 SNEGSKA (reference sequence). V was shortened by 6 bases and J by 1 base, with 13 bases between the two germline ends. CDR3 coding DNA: TGCAGTGCACAGACAGGCTGGTCCTACGAGCAGTACGTC. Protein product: CSAQTGWSYEQYV.

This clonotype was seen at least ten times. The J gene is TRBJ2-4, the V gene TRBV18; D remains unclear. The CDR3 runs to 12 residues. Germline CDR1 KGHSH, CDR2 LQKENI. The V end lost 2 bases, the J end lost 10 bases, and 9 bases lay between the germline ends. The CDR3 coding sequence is TGTGCCAGCTCACCAGGGCAGACTATTCAGTACTTC. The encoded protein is CASSPGQTIQYF.

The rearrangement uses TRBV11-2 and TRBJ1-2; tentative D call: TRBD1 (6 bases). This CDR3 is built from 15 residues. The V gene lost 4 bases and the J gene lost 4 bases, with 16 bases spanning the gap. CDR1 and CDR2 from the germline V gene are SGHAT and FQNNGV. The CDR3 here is CASSSYGGHGYGYTF. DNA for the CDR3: TGTGCCAGCAGCTCCTATGGGGGGCACGGCTATGGCTACACCTTC.

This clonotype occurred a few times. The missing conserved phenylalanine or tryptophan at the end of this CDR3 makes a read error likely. CDR3 sequence (DNA): TGCAGCGTTCAACCGGACACCACGGGGGCTGAAGCTTTCTAT. Its translation: CSVQPDTTGAEAFY. J is TRBJ1-1 and V is TRBV29-1; possible D gene TRBD1, 5 bases. CDR1 and CDR2 (germline): SQVTM, ANQGSEA. V was cut by 5 bases and J by 6 bases, with 19 bases left in between. The CDR3 length is 14 residues.